These 2 T cell receptor beta chains were all obtained from the same sample, sequenced in a study of Graves' ophthalmopathy and Graves' hyperthyroidism. The TCR beta CDR3 regions underwent amplification from RNA transcripts. Second-round multiplex PCR followed a first-round RT-PCR using HTBI primers. TCRdb used MiXCR to reprocess the multiplex PCR reads, holding one entry per CDR3 protein. The sample holds over a million distinct CDR3 sequences; about 35% are singletons and the top ten take around 10%. Sequenced: peripheral blood or thyroid tissue (not recorded which). The receptors originated from an adult man with Graves' hyperthyroidism.

The chain has TRBV28 and TRBJ2-7, with 7 bases identical to TRBD2. The germline CDR1 and CDR2 sequences are MDHEN and SYDVKM. The length of the CDR3 is 16 residues. V lost 6 bases to trimming and J lost 3 bases; unmatched junction nucleotides: 14. CDR3 protein: CASSPIGRGNIYEQYF. CDR3 coding DNA: TGTGCCAGCAGCCCCATTGGGAGGGGAAATATCTACGAGCAGTACTTC.

This clonotype was seen repeatedly, ten times or more. The rearrangement uses TRBV19 and TRBJ1-6; 11 bases map to TRBD1. The CDR3 sequence is 16 residues long. CDR1 and CDR2 (germline): LNHDA, SQIVND (reference sequence). V lost 3 bases and J lost 9; bases outside the gene matches: 7. The CDR3 reads CASSIIPGQGGSPLHF. CDR3 nucleotide sequence: TGTGCCAGTAGTATCATACCGGGACAGGGGGGTTCACCCCTCCACTTT.